Listed here is a single T cell receptor (beta chain). Per germline, CDR1 GTSNPN and CDR2 SVGIG (reference sequence). This CDR3 contains 12 residues. V shed 5 bases and J shed 8 bases, with 15 bases lying between them. Under the authors' procedure: It was from reference gene primer amplification that nucleated cell counts were estimated. Using immunoSEQ multiplex PCR, the repertoire was profiled, and TCRdb retains in-frame clones only, with some absent. The V and J calls and clone size are taken from that table; D and trimming were inferred from the DNA. The sample has about 220,000 clones, over 80% seen once. The sample belongs to a study of blood T cell repertoires in COVID-19. In the study overall: Sites across the United States, Italy and Spain contributed samples from acute and convalescent COVID-19.

Material for sequencing was PBMCs or T cells enriched from blood (not recorded which). This chain links TRBV30 with TRBJ1-2; weak D call: TRBD1 (5 bases). The sequence was collected from a woman aged 40 to 50 who had recovered from COVID-19. The CDR3 coding sequence is TGTGCCTGGGGGACCCCCCCGGGAGGCTACACCTTC. It translates to CAWGTPPGGYTF.